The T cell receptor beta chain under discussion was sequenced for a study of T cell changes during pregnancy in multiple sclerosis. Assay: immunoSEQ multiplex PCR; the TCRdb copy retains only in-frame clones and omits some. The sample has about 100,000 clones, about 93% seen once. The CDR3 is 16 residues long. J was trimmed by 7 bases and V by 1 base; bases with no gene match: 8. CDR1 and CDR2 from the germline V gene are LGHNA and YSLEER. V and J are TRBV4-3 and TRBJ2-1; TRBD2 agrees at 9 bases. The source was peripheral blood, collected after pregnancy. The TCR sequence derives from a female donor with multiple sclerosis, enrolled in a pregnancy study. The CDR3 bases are TGCGCCAGCAGCCAAGGAACTAGCGGGTGGGGAAATGAGCAGTTCTTC. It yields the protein CASSQGTSGWGNEQFF.